This T cell receptor beta chain was recorded in a study of T cell clonality in common variable immunodeficiency. Study-wide findings and caveats: Fewer deletions and N-nucleotide insertions were reportedly seen in common variable immunodeficiency TCR beta sequences.

Equal genomic DNA amounts from CVID and control samples were sequenced. The repertoire was sequenced with immunoSEQ multiplex PCR; TCRdb's copy has only in-frame clones and lacks some. The sample shows over 20,000 clones, none of them appearing just once. The CDR3 runs to 15 residues. Germline trimming cut 7 bases from V and 3 bases from J; bases unmatched to any gene: 9. The germline gives CDR1 MNHEY, CDR2 SVGEGT. This clone was recorded many times. Antigen: not known. From the germline J gene comes the end of the CDR3, since the read stops 3 residues before it. V usage is TRBV6-2 or TRBV6-3 and J usage is TRBJ2-5; 9 bases fit TRBD2. The sequencing sample was made of peripheral blood mononuclear cells. The receptor was derived from a human donor with common variable immunodeficiency. The CDR3 sequence is CASTPLAGTKETQYF. CDR3 DNA, as far as it was read: TGTGCCAGCACCCCACTAGCGGGCACCAAAGAGACC.